The 19 T cell receptor beta chains presented below share a single source sample, sequenced in a study of beta chain features in type 1 diabetes. Antigen specificity for these receptors is unknown. Overall study results and limits: Moderately but significantly shorter TCRB CDR3s were found in Type 1 diabetes patients in all four CD4+ subsets.

Investigators reverse transcribed all isolated RNA, so they sequenced expressed TCRB transcripts. TCRdb keeps only in-frame clones here, not all; method: immunoSEQ multiplex PCR. The sample lists tens of thousands of clones, around 68% occurring once. Source material: stem cell memory CD4+ T cells from blood. These receptors all come from a middle-aged woman with type 1 diabetes.

The chain couples TRBV7-6 to TRBJ1-4; the D is unclear. V shed 2 bases and J shed 5 bases, with 9 bases lying between them. The germline gives CDR1 SGHVS, CDR2 FNYEAQ. The CDR3 has 14 amino acids. The CDR3 loop reads CASSLSTSNEKLFF. The CDR3 DNA is TGTGCCAGCAGCTTAAGCACCTCCAATGAAAAACTGTTTTTT.

The sample holds a few counts of this clone. V gene TRBV7-2 combines with J gene TRBJ2-5, with a possible D match to TRBD1 (5 bases). The germline V gene encodes CDR1 SGHTA and CDR2 FQGNSA. The ends were cut back, 2 bases at V and 1 base at J, with 11 bases in the middle. The CDR3 loop spans 15 amino acids. The CDR3 reads CASSLHGQGQETQYF. CDR3 coding DNA: TGTGCCAGCAGCTTACATGGGCAGGGCCAAGAGACCCAGTACTTC.

The chain combines TRBV2 with TRBJ1-3; 7 bases are a match to TRBD1. Germline trimming cut 6 bases from V and 0 bases from J; bases unmatched to any gene: 5. CDR3 length: 15 amino acids. The germline V gene has CDR1 SNHLY and CDR2 FYNNEI. The CDR3 region has the DNA TGTGCCAGCAGGGGGGACAGATCCTCTGGAAACACCATATATTTT. This gives the protein CASRGDRSSGNTIYF.

The rearrangement uses TRBV11-2 and TRBJ1-3; 7 bases match TRBD1. The CDR3 has 13 amino acids. Trimming removed 4 bases from V and 7 bases from J; junction bases left unmatched: 4. Germline assignment: CDR1 SGHAT and CDR2 FQNNGV. CDR3 bases: TGTGCCAGCAGCTGGGAGACAGGGAACACCATATATTTT. It encodes CASSWETGNTIYF.

The chain couples TRBV7-2 to TRBJ2-7; no clear D. Looked up from germline, CDR1 is SGHTA and CDR2 is FQGNSA. The V gene lost 2 bases and the J gene lost 4 bases, with 12 bases spanning the gap. This CDR3 has 14 amino acids. The DNA of the CDR3 is TGTGCCAGCAGCTTAATGGGCATCGTTTACGAGCAGTACTTC. Translation gives CASSLMGIVYEQYF.

This chain links TRBV29-1 with TRBJ2-3, with a tentative D call TRBD2 (7 bases). Germline loops: CDR1 SQVTM, CDR2 ANQGSEA. The V gene lost 5 bases and the J gene lost 6 bases, with 12 bases spanning the gap. The CDR3 has 12 amino acids. The DNA of the CDR3 is TGCAGCGTTCTTCGGGGGGCCGATACGCAGTATTTT. Its protein is CSVLRGADTQYF.

The chain has TRBV11-2 and TRBJ1-5, with D possibly being TRBD1 (6 bases). There are 14 residues in the CDR3. V dropped 5 bases and J dropped 5 bases, with 13 bases sitting between them. From germline, CDR1 is SGHAT and CDR2 FQNNGV. The CDR3 sequence: CASSPQGPDQPQHF. CDR3 in DNA: TGTGCCAGCAGCCCACAGGGACCGGATCAGCCCCAGCATTTT.

Only a few counts were recorded for this clone. The rearrangement links TRBV7-2 to TRBJ1-4, with D uncertain. Germline V gives CDR1 SGHTA, CDR2 FQGNSA. The CDR3 has 15 amino acids. V was pared by 1 base and J by 0 bases, with 6 bases between. The CDR3 here is CASSLDSATNEKLFF. The CDR3 bases are TGTGCCAGCAGCTTAGATAGTGCAACTAATGAAAAACTGTTTTTT.

The J gene is TRBJ1-2, the V gene TRBV4-3, with TRBD1 identical over 10 bases. The CDR3 is 16 residues long. Germline lookup yields CDR1 LGHNA and CDR2 YSLEER. The ends lost 1 base at V and 5 bases at J; junction bases unmatched: 7. The DNA for the CDR3 is TGCGCCAGCAGCCAAGCATTCGGGACAGGGGTATATGGCTACACCTTC. Protein: CASSQAFGTGVYGYTF.

The chain joins TRBV2 to TRBJ1-6; TRBD1 matches at 9 bases. Trimming removed 4 bases from V and 5 bases from J; junction bases left unmatched: 3. The CDR3 has 15 residues. Germline CDR1 is SNHLY and CDR2 is FYNNEI. The CDR3 reads CASSADRGDNSPLHF. CDR3 coding DNA: TGTGCCAGCAGTGCGGACAGGGGTGATAATTCACCCCTCCACTTT. Complete variable domain (other parts from reference TRBV2 and TRBJ1-6): EPEVTQTPSHQVTQMGQEVILRCVPISNHLYFYWYRQILGQKVEFLVSFYNNEISEKSEIFDDQFSVERPDGSNFTLKIRSTKLEDSAMYFCASSADRGDNSPLHFGNGTRLTVT.

V gene TRBV27 combines with J gene TRBJ2-6; perhaps TRBD2 as D (5 bases). This CDR3 has 17 residues. V dropped 2 bases and J dropped 0 bases, with 11 bases sitting between them. Germline-derived CDR1 and CDR2 are MNHEY and SMNVEV (reference sequence). For the CDR3, the DNA is TGTGCCAGCAGTTTAGGACTGGGGAACTCTGGGGCCAACGTCCTGACTTTC. Translating it yields CASSLGLGNSGANVLTF.

The rearrangement uses TRBV19 and TRBJ1-5; TRBD1 aligns across 7 bases. V dropped 1 base and J dropped 4; count of bases not matched to a gene: 7. The CDR3 is made up of 16 amino acids. Per germline, CDR1 LNHDA and CDR2 SQIVND (reference sequence). For the CDR3, the DNA is TGTGCCAGTAGTATAGTACAGGGGCTCGGGAATCAGCCCCAGCATTTT. This translates into CASSIVQGLGNQPQHF.

V and J are TRBV28 and TRBJ1-1; D is perhaps TRBD1 (5 bases). CDR3 size: 16 residues. The V end lost 5 bases, the J end lost 1 base, and 17 bases lay between the germline ends. Germline CDR1 reads MDHEN; CDR2 reads SYDVKM. CDR3 loop: CASSPVGGVGNTEAFF. The CDR3 DNA is TGTGCCAGCAGTCCGGTGGGAGGGGTGGGGAACACTGAAGCTTTCTTT.

This clone occurred once. One end of the junction fails to match germline, which may point to a read error. The chain carries TRBV5-4 and TRBJ2-7, with 9 bases aligning to TRBD1. Germline V gives CDR1 SGHNT, CDR2 YYREEE (reference sequence). CDR3 length: 15 amino acids. The CDR3 protein is CASSPTWTGASEQYF. The CDR3 bases are TGCGCCAGCAGCCCTACCTGGACAGGGGCGAGCGAGCAGTACTTC.

V is TRBV19 and J is TRBJ2-5, with D maybe TRBD2 (6 bases). The V gene's germline CDR1 is LNHDA and CDR2 SQIVND (reference sequence). This CDR3 has 17 amino acids. Trimming left V 7 bases short and J 3 bases short, with 24 bases between. CDR3: CASTRRGSGKNKETQYF. As DNA, the CDR3 is TGTGCCAGTACCCGTCGGGGGTCGGGCAAAAATAAAGAGACCCAGTACTTC.

This clone was seen only once. The rearrangement joins TRBV7-2 to TRBJ2-7; 7 bases line up with TRBD1. The ends lost 5 bases at V and 4 bases at J; junction bases unmatched: 5. Germline lookup yields CDR1 SGHTA and CDR2 FQGNSA. CDR3 size: 13 residues. CDR3 DNA: TGTGCCAGCAGCCACGGGACAGAGTACGAGCAGTACTTC. Its translation: CASSHGTEYEQYF.

This clone was observed a handful of times. The chain carries TRBV19 and TRBJ1-5; the match to TRBD1 covers 7 bases. The length of the CDR3 is 14 residues. With V trimmed by 9 bases and J by 1 base, 6 bases remained unmatched. The germline V gene has CDR1 LNHDA and CDR2 SQIVND (reference sequence). The CDR3 region has the DNA TGTGCCAGCCGACAGGGTGGGAGCAATCAGCCCCAGCATTTT. This sequence encodes CASRQGGSNQPQHF.

This clone has a handful of counts. The chain combines TRBV10-3 with TRBJ2-5; TRBD1 matches at 9 bases. This CDR3 is 18 amino acids long. Germline lookup yields CDR1 ENHRY and CDR2 SYGVKD. V shed 2 bases, J shed 5 bases, and the junction held 15 bases outside the gene matches. The CDR3 is CAISEHSGGTGSGETQYF. Here the CDR3 DNA reads TGTGCCATCAGTGAGCATTCCGGGGGGACAGGGTCCGGGGAGACCCAGTACTTC.

The rearrangement uses TRBV5-5 and TRBJ2-1, with D maybe TRBD1 (6 bases). Germline V CDR1 and CDR2: SGHKS, YYEKEE (reference sequence). This CDR3 spans 13 amino acids. With 3 bases removed from V and 7 bases from J, the gap between germline ends came to 11 bases. The CDR3 reads CASSSPQGNEQFF. CDR3 DNA: TGTGCCAGCAGCTCGCCCCAGGGGAATGAGCAGTTCTTC.